The rows below give T cell receptor beta chains drawn from one sample of a study of CD8 T cells in ankylosing spondylitis. In TCRdb, the 5' RACE reads were re-called with MiXCR into one record per CDR3 protein. The data show approximately 24,000 distinct CDR3 sequences, roughly 2.5% seen once. Sequenced: blood, either unsorted or a sorted T cell fraction (not recorded which). These receptors all stem from a female donor with ankylosing spondylitis or in good health (not recorded which). The CDR3 runs from the conserved cysteine through the conserved F or W. The D gene is left open where the match is weak. Part of the rows lack a size; the others show once, few, many or a class for expanded clones.

d_call: TRBD1; v_call: TRBV9; j_call: TRBJ2-5; clone_size: many; cdr3_nt: TGTGCCAGCAGCGTAGGGGACAGAGCAGGGGAGACCCAGTACTTC; cdr3_aa: CASSVGDRAGETQYF
d_call: TRBD1; v_call: TRBV5-1; j_call: TRBJ1-2; clone_size: many; cdr3_nt: TGCGCCAGCAGCTTTGGACAGGGGGCGTCCCAAGCTAACTATGGCTACACCTTC; cdr3_aa: CASSFGQGASQANYGYTF
d_call: TRBD2; v_call: TRBV9; j_call: TRBJ2-2; clone_size: many; cdr3_nt: TGTGCCAGCACCCCGGGAGGCATTGGGAGCACCGGGGAGCTGTTTTTT; cdr3_aa: CASTPGGIGSTGELFF
d_call: TRBD2; v_call: TRBV9; j_call: TRBJ2-5; clone_size: .; cdr3_nt: TGTGCCAGCAGCCAACGACTAGCGGGCCCTCAAGAGACCCAGCACTTC; cdr3_aa: CASSQRLAGPQETQHF
d_call: .; v_call: TRBV9; j_call: TRBJ2-2; clone_size: many; cdr3_nt: TGTGCCAGCAGCCCCGGGGCGCTTTCGAACACCGGGGAGCTGTTTTTT; cdr3_aa: CASSPGALSNTGELFF
d_call: .; v_call: TRBV21-1; j_call: TRBJ1-2; clone_size: many; cdr3_nt: TGTGCCAGCAGCTCACAGGGTTGCGGCTACACCTTC; cdr3_aa: CASSSQGCGYTF
d_call: .; v_call: TRBV9; j_call: TRBJ1-2; clone_size: .; cdr3_nt: TGTGCCAGCAGCGTAGGTTCGGCCCTGGAGAACTATGGCTACACCTTC; cdr3_aa: CASSVGSALENYGYTF
d_call: .; v_call: TRBV9; j_call: TRBJ1-2; clone_size: many; cdr3_nt: TGTGCCAGCAGCCCCCGACAGGCCAGCCTCTCAAGCTACACCTTC; cdr3_aa: CASSPRQASLSSYTF
d_call: .; v_call: TRBV9; j_call: TRBJ2-2; clone_size: many; cdr3_nt: TGTGCCAGCAGCGAGTCGGGACAGAACACCGGGGAGCTGTTTTTT; cdr3_aa: CASSESGQNTGELFF
d_call: .; v_call: TRBV9; j_call: TRBJ1-1; clone_size: many; cdr3_nt: TGTGCCAGCAGCGTAGACTTCAGGACAACGAACACTGAAGCTTTCTTT; cdr3_aa: CASSVDFRTTNTEAFF
d_call: TRBD2; v_call: TRBV9; j_call: TRBJ2-2; clone_size: many; cdr3_nt: TGTGCCAGCAGCGTAAGCGGGGGGGCCGTCACCGGGGAGCTGTTTTTT; cdr3_aa: CASSVSGGAVTGELFF
d_call: .; v_call: TRBV9; j_call: TRBJ2-6; clone_size: many; cdr3_nt: TGTGCCAGCAGCGTATCCATTGTGGGGGCTGGGGCCAACGTCCTGACTTTC; cdr3_aa: CASSVSIVGAGANVLTF
d_call: TRBD2; v_call: TRBV9; j_call: TRBJ2-1; clone_size: many; cdr3_nt: TGTGCCAGCAGCAAAGCGGGACTAGCGGCCAATGAGCAGTTCTTC; cdr3_aa: CASSKAGLAANEQFF
d_call: .; v_call: TRBV9; j_call: TRBJ2-2; clone_size: many; cdr3_nt: TGTGCCAGCAGTACGGGGGGCCACTCCGGGGAGCTGTTTTTT; cdr3_aa: CASSTGGHSGELFF
d_call: TRBD1; v_call: TRBV9; j_call: TRBJ2-3; clone_size: many; cdr3_nt: TGTGCCAGCAGCGTACAGGGGGCGGGAGATACGCAGTATTTT; cdr3_aa: CASSVQGAGDTQYF
d_call: TRBD1; v_call: TRBV9; j_call: TRBJ2-1; clone_size: many; cdr3_nt: TGTGCCAGCAGCGAGAGGACAGGGGGCGGCAATGAGCAGTTCTTC; cdr3_aa: CASSERTGGGNEQFF
d_call: TRBD2; v_call: TRBV9; j_call: TRBJ2-3; clone_size: .; cdr3_nt: TGTGCCAGCACCGCCTCAACAGCGGGGGGGCGCACAGATACGCAGTATTTT; cdr3_aa: CASTASTAGGRTDTQYF
d_call: .; v_call: TRBV9; j_call: TRBJ2-5; clone_size: many; cdr3_nt: TGTGCCAGCAGCGTAGGGCCTGGTGAGACCCAGTACTTC; cdr3_aa: CASSVGPGETQYF
d_call: TRBD2; v_call: TRBV9; j_call: TRBJ2-1; clone_size: few; cdr3_nt: TGTGCCAGCAGCCCCGAGGGACTAGCGGCGACGACCTACAATGAGCAGTTCTTC; cdr3_aa: CASSPEGLAATTYNEQFF
d_call: TRBD2; v_call: TRBV9; j_call: TRBJ2-3; clone_size: many; cdr3_nt: TGTGCCAGCAGCGTAGATCCTAGCGGGGGGGCTAGCACAGATACGCAGTATTTT; cdr3_aa: CASSVDPSGGASTDTQYF
d_call: .; v_call: TRBV9; j_call: TRBJ1-2; clone_size: many; cdr3_nt: TGTGCCAGCAGCGTAGCAGAGCCCTATGGCTACACCTTC; cdr3_aa: CASSVAEPYGYTF
d_call: TRBD1; v_call: TRBV9; j_call: TRBJ2-1; clone_size: many; cdr3_nt: TGTGCCAGCACCAGGACAGGGACCTACAATGAGCAGTTCTTC; cdr3_aa: CASTRTGTYNEQFF
d_call: .; v_call: TRBV9; j_call: TRBJ1-1; clone_size: .; cdr3_nt: TGTGCCAGCAGCCCCCAGACATACACTGAAGCTTTCTTT; cdr3_aa: CASSPQTYTEAFF
d_call: .; v_call: TRBV9; j_call: TRBJ2-5; clone_size: many; cdr3_nt: TGTGCCAGCAGCCCCCAAATCGGGGAAGAGACCCAGTACTTC; cdr3_aa: CASSPQIGEETQYF
d_call: .; v_call: TRBV9; j_call: TRBJ2-1; clone_size: many; cdr3_nt: TGTGCCAGCAGCGTAGCGGGGCAGGGCAGAAATGAGCAGTTCTTC; cdr3_aa: CASSVAGQGRNEQFF
d_call: TRBD1; v_call: TRBV9; j_call: TRBJ2-7; clone_size: many; cdr3_nt: TGTGCCAGCAGCGTCGGTCTGGGACAGGGTCCCTACGAGCAGTACTTC; cdr3_aa: CASSVGLGQGPYEQYF
d_call: .; v_call: TRBV9; j_call: TRBJ2-7; clone_size: medium-sized; cdr3_nt: TGTGCCAGCAGCCTCGGACAGAATTACGAGCAGTACTTC; cdr3_aa: CASSLGQNYEQYF
d_call: .; v_call: TRBV9; j_call: TRBJ2-2; clone_size: few; cdr3_nt: TGTGCCAGCAGCGTAGCTCAACAGAACACCGGGGAGCTGTTTTTT; cdr3_aa: CASSVAQQNTGELFF
d_call: .; v_call: TRBV9; j_call: TRBJ2-7; clone_size: many; cdr3_nt: TGTGCCAGCAGCGTGCGGGACAGACACGAGCAGTACTTC; cdr3_aa: CASSVRDRHEQYF
d_call: TRBD2; v_call: TRBV9; j_call: TRBJ2-1; clone_size: many; cdr3_nt: TGTGCCAGCAGCGTAGTACCTAGCGGTATGGTCGATGAGCAGTTCTTC; cdr3_aa: CASSVVPSGMVDEQFF
d_call: TRBD1; v_call: TRBV9; j_call: TRBJ1-1; clone_size: many; cdr3_nt: TGTGCCAGCAGCTTTACAGGGGACACTGAAGCTTTCTTT; cdr3_aa: CASSFTGDTEAFF
d_call: .; v_call: TRBV9; j_call: TRBJ2-2; clone_size: many; cdr3_nt: TGTGCCAGCAGCGTAGTTCAAGCTCCGAACACCGGGGAGCTGTTTTTT; cdr3_aa: CASSVVQAPNTGELFF
d_call: TRBD2; v_call: TRBV12-3/TRBV12-4; j_call: TRBJ2-7; clone_size: few; cdr3_nt: TGTGCCAGCAGCTGGACTAGCGCGAGCTCCTACGAGCAGTACTTC; cdr3_aa: CASSWTSASSYEQYF
d_call: TRBD2; v_call: TRBV9; j_call: TRBJ2-1; clone_size: medium-sized; cdr3_nt: TGTGCCAGCAGCGGATGGACTAGCGTAGAGCAGTTCTTC; cdr3_aa: CASSGWTSVEQFF
d_call: TRBD2; v_call: TRBV9; j_call: TRBJ2-7; clone_size: .; cdr3_nt: TGTGCCAGCAGCGTAGGCATCGGGGGGTCGGAAGAGCAGTACTTC; cdr3_aa: CASSVGIGGSEEQYF
d_call: .; v_call: TRBV9; j_call: TRBJ1-6; clone_size: many; cdr3_nt: TGTGCCAGCAGCTCCGAGGGGGGGTTGGGTTCACCCCTCCACTTT; cdr3_aa: CASSSEGGLGSPLHF
d_call: .; v_call: TRBV9; j_call: TRBJ2-2; clone_size: many; cdr3_nt: TGTGCCAGCAGCGTAGGGGGGAACCCCGGCACCGGGGAGCTGTTTTTT; cdr3_aa: CASSVGGNPGTGELFF
d_call: TRBD1; v_call: TRBV9; j_call: TRBJ2-3; clone_size: many; cdr3_nt: TGTGCCAGCAGCGTAGTAGCAGGGGGCTTATCAGATACGCAGTATTTT; cdr3_aa: CASSVVAGGLSDTQYF
d_call: .; v_call: TRBV9; j_call: TRBJ2-4; clone_size: many; cdr3_nt: TGTGCCAGCAGCGTAGCTAGGGGTGGGAACATTCAGTACTTC; cdr3_aa: CASSVARGGNIQYF
d_call: .; v_call: TRBV9; j_call: TRBJ2-5; clone_size: many; cdr3_nt: TGTGCCAGCGGGGGGACGGCCTCCGGTGTGGGAGAGACCCAGTACTTC; cdr3_aa: CASGGTASGVGETQYF
d_call: .; v_call: TRBV9; j_call: TRBJ2-7; clone_size: many; cdr3_nt: TGTGCCAGCAGCGTAGGTATCGATAGGGACGAGCAGTACTTC; cdr3_aa: CASSVGIDRDEQYF
d_call: .; v_call: TRBV9; j_call: TRBJ2-4; clone_size: many; cdr3_nt: TGTGCCAGCGGGGGATCGGCCAAAAACATTCAGTACTTC; cdr3_aa: CASGGSAKNIQYF
d_call: TRBD1; v_call: TRBV9; j_call: TRBJ2-2; clone_size: many; cdr3_nt: TGTGCCAGCAGCGTAGGAACAGGGGTGGCCGGGGAGCTGTTTTTT; cdr3_aa: CASSVGTGVAGELFF
d_call: .; v_call: TRBV9; j_call: TRBJ2-1; clone_size: many; cdr3_nt: TGTGCCAGCAGCGTTTGGTCCTACAATGAGCAGTTCTTC; cdr3_aa: CASSVWSYNEQFF
d_call: .; v_call: TRBV9; j_call: TRBJ2-5; clone_size: medium-sized; cdr3_nt: TGTGCCAGCAGCGTAGGGACAGTGGAAGAGACCCAGTACTTC; cdr3_aa: CASSVGTVEETQYF
d_call: TRBD1; v_call: TRBV9; j_call: TRBJ2-1; clone_size: .; cdr3_nt: TGTGCCAGCAGCCCGGGACAGGGATCCTACAATGAGCAGTTCTTC; cdr3_aa: CASSPGQGSYNEQFF
d_call: .; v_call: TRBV9; j_call: TRBJ1-2; clone_size: many; cdr3_nt: TGTGCCAGCAGCGTAGGGCAGGGGCCCCTCGGTGGCTACACCTTC; cdr3_aa: CASSVGQGPLGGYTF
d_call: .; v_call: TRBV9; j_call: TRBJ2-5; clone_size: many; cdr3_nt: TGTGCCAGCAGCCCAATGGGGGGACTTGGCGGAAAAGAGACCCAGTACTTC; cdr3_aa: CASSPMGGLGGKETQYF
d_call: .; v_call: TRBV9; j_call: TRBJ2-3; clone_size: many; cdr3_nt: TGTGCCAGCAGCTCCCCGACTAAAAGCACAGATACGCAGTATTTT; cdr3_aa: CASSSPTKSTDTQYF
d_call: TRBD2; v_call: TRBV9; j_call: TRBJ2-1; clone_size: many; cdr3_nt: TGTGCCAGCAGCGTAGGTCTTAGCGGGGGAACCTACAATGAGCAGTTCTTC; cdr3_aa: CASSVGLSGGTYNEQFF
d_call: TRBD2; v_call: TRBV9; j_call: TRBJ2-5; clone_size: many; cdr3_nt: TGTGCCAGCAGCTCACCGGGACTAGGAGGTTCCCAGTACTTC; cdr3_aa: CASSSPGLGGSQYF
d_call: TRBD2; v_call: TRBV9; j_call: TRBJ2-4; clone_size: many; cdr3_nt: TGTGCCAGCAGCGTAGATCAGGGAGGGAACATTCAGTACTTC; cdr3_aa: CASSVDQGGNIQYF
d_call: TRBD2; v_call: TRBV9; j_call: TRBJ2-1; clone_size: many; cdr3_nt: TGTGCCAGCAATCTGAAACCGGGACTAGCGGCCGATGAGCAGTTCTTC; cdr3_aa: CASNLKPGLAADEQFF
d_call: TRBD2; v_call: TRBV9; j_call: TRBJ2-2; clone_size: many; cdr3_nt: TGTGCCAGCAGCGGAGGACTAGTGTCCACCGGGGAGCTGTTTTTT; cdr3_aa: CASSGGLVSTGELFF
d_call: .; v_call: TRBV9; j_call: TRBJ2-7; clone_size: many; cdr3_nt: TGTGCCAGCAGCGTAGCTGCCGAGGTCACCTACGAGCAGTACTTC; cdr3_aa: CASSVAAEVTYEQYF
d_call: TRBD2; v_call: TRBV9; j_call: TRBJ2-5; clone_size: many; cdr3_nt: TGTGCCAGCGGCACTAGCGGCCAAGAGACCCAGTACTTC; cdr3_aa: CASGTSGQETQYF
d_call: TRBD2; v_call: TRBV9; j_call: TRBJ2-1; clone_size: many; cdr3_nt: TGTGCCAGCAGCCTAGCGGGGGGGACCTACAATGAGCAGTTCTTC; cdr3_aa: CASSLAGGTYNEQFF
d_call: .; v_call: TRBV9; j_call: TRBJ2-1; clone_size: .; cdr3_nt: TGTGCCAGCAGCGTAGGCCCAGGCCTTTTGTACAATGAGCAGTTCTTC; cdr3_aa: CASSVGPGLLYNEQFF
d_call: .; v_call: TRBV9; j_call: TRBJ1-6; clone_size: many; cdr3_nt: TGTGCCAGCAGCGTTCACGGGGATGCTTCACCCCTCCACTTT; cdr3_aa: CASSVHGDASPLHF
d_call: TRBD1; v_call: TRBV12-3/TRBV12-4; j_call: TRBJ1-1; clone_size: many; cdr3_nt: TGTGCCAGCAGCCCAGGGACAGTACACACTGAAGCTTTCTTT; cdr3_aa: CASSPGTVHTEAFF